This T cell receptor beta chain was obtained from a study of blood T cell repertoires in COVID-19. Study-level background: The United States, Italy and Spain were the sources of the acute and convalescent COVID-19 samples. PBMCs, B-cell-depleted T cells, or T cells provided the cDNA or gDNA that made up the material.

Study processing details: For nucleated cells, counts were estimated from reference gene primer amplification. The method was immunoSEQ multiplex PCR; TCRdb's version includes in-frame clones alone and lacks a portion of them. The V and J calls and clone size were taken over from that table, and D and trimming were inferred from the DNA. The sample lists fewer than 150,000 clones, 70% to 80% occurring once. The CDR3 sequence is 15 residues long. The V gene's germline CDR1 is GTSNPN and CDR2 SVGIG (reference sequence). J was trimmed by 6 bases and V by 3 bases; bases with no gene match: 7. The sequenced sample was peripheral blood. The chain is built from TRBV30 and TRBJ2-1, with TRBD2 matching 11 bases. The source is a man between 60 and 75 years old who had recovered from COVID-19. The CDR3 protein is CAWSLGTSGSNEQFF. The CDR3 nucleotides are TGTGCCTGGAGCCTGGGGACTAGCGGTTCCAATGAGCAGTTCTTC.